Each of the 22 T cell receptor beta chains below was sequenced from the same sample in a study of chemoradiotherapy in HPV16-positive cancers. The protocol was immunoSEQ multiplex PCR, while the TCRdb copy is restricted to in-frame clones and leaves out a portion. The repertoire consists of around 7,700 clones, with roughly 73% occurring once and the leading ten covering roughly 18%. Collection of the sample occurred from a patient who underwent chemoradiotherapy. Receptors were obtained from a human donor with HPV-associated anogenital cancer.

The V call is TRBV18, the J call TRBJ2-3, with TRBD1 identical over 8 bases. V trimming: 4 bases; J trimming: 3 bases; junction bases outside the gene matches: 3. The CDR3 sequence is 14 residues long. The germline V gene has CDR1 KGHSH and CDR2 LQKENI. For the CDR3, the DNA is TGTGCCAGCTCACTCCGGACAGGGACAGATACGCAGTATTTT. Protein product: CASSLRTGTDTQYF.

Comment on this clone: The sample carries other DNA sequences with the same CDR3. The genes are TRBV6-1 and TRBJ1-1; 9 bases agree with TRBD1. The CDR3 totals 15 residues. Per germline, CDR1 MNHNS and CDR2 SASEGT. Germline trimming cut 6 bases from V and 0 bases from J; bases unmatched to any gene: 5. Written as DNA, the CDR3 is TGTGCCAGCAGGGACCGGGACAGGGTGAACACTGAAGCTTTCTTT. It codes for CASRDRDRVNTEAFF.

The chain uses TRBV7-8 and TRBJ1-6; D call uncertain. Germline V gene data show CDR1 as SGHVS and CDR2 as FQNEAQ. With 3 bases removed from V and 5 bases from J, the gap between germline ends came to 14 bases. The CDR3 is 16 amino acids. The CDR3 DNA reads TGTGCCAGCAGCTTGTGGGAGACGAGTAATAATTCACCCCTCCACTTT. This sequence encodes CASSLWETSNNSPLHF.

CDR3 sequence (DNA): TGTGCCAGCAGCTTGGTGGACAGGGGGCTGTGGAACACTGAAGCTTTCTTT. This codes for CASSLVDRGLWNTEAFF. The chain couples TRBV5-6 to TRBJ1-1; TRBD1 aligns across 11 bases. Trimming removed 0 bases from V and 1 base from J; junction bases left unmatched: 5. Germline lookup yields CDR1 SGHDT and CDR2 YYEEEE. This CDR3 is 17 amino acids long. Based on the CDR3 plus reference TRBV5-6 and TRBJ1-1, the full variable domain is DAGVTQSPTHLIKTRGQQVTLRCSPKSGHDTVSWYQQALGQGPQFIFQYYEEEERQRGNFPDRFSGHQFPNYSSELNVNALLLGDSALYLCASSLVDRGLWNTEAFFGQGTRLTVV.

V is TRBV7-2 and J is TRBJ2-5, with TRBD2 matching over 8 bases. Losses at the gene ends were 0 bases for V and 7 bases for J; bases not matched to a gene: 7. This CDR3 contains 15 residues. Germline CDR1 SGHTA, CDR2 FQGNSA. CDR3 sequence: CASSLAGGLAGTQYF. In DNA, the CDR3 is TGTGCCAGCAGCTTAGCGGGAGGACTAGCAGGGACCCAGTACTTC. Full variable domain (rest looked up from reference TRBV7-2 and TRBJ2-5): GAGVSQSPSNKVTEKGKDVELRCDPISGHTALYWYRQSLGQGLEFLIYFQGNSAPDKSGLPSDRFSAERTGGSVSTLTIQRTQQEDSAVYLCASSLAGGLAGTQYFGPGTRLLVL.

This clone has just a few counts. The chain couples TRBV6-5 to TRBJ1-1; 8 bases agree with TRBD1. Germline V gene data show CDR1 as MNHEY and CDR2 as SVGAGI. J lost 5 bases, V lost 6 bases, and 2 bases had no gene match. This CDR3 has 12 amino acids. This chain's CDR3 is CASSHRGTEAFF. In DNA form, the CDR3 reads TGTGCCAGCAGCCACAGGGGGACTGAAGCTTTCTTT.

The chain is built from TRBV28 and TRBJ2-3; D is ambiguous. V gave up 5 bases and J gave up 6 bases, with 15 bases separating them. The germline V gene encodes CDR1 MDHEN and CDR2 SYDVKM. This CDR3 comprises 14 residues. CDR3 sequence (DNA): TGTGCCAGCAGTCGTCTTACCAACGTGGATACGCAGTATTTT. It specifies CASSRLTNVDTQYF.

V gene TRBV5-1 combines with J gene TRBJ1-2; perhaps TRBD1 as D (5 bases). CDR3 length equals 15 residues. The germline V and J ends were trimmed by 2 bases and 4 bases, with 15 bases remaining between them. Germline V gene data show CDR1 as SGHRS and CDR2 as YFSETQ. The DNA of the CDR3 is TGCGCCAGCAGCTTTCAGGGAACGCCCCTCTATGGCTACACCTTC. This sequence encodes CASSFQGTPLYGYTF.

The chain's CDR3 is CSVAPGAGETQYF. The CDR3 coding sequence is TGCAGCGTTGCACCGGGGGCGGGGGAGACCCAGTACTTC. J is TRBJ2-5 and V is TRBV29-1, with D perhaps assigned TRBD1 or TRBD2 (6 bases each). Trimming shortened V by 4 bases and J by 5 bases, and 14 bases separated the two germline ends. The CDR3 extends over 13 amino acids. Germline V gene lookup returns CDR1 SQVTM and CDR2 ANQGSEA.

The CDR3 DNA sequence: TGTGCCAGCAGCGAAGACAGGGAGAACGATGGCTACACCTTC. This codes for CASSEDRENDGYTF. The V gene is TRBV21-1, the J gene TRBJ1-2; TRBD1, the D gene given by the table, was not confirmed from the DNA. TRBV21-1 is flagged as a pseudogene. CDR3 size: 14 residues.

The rearrangement links TRBV6-1 to TRBJ2-7; no clear D gene. This CDR3 is 11 amino acids long. V was pared by 4 bases and J by 5 bases, with 6 bases between. Germline V gene lookup returns CDR1 MNHNS and CDR2 SASEGT. CDR3 in amino acids: CASSGEDEQYF. In nucleotides, the CDR3 is TGTGCCAGCAGTGGAGAGGACGAGCAGTACTTC.

This chain connects TRBV2 to TRBJ1-5, with a weak D call TRBD1 (6 bases). Germline CDR1 SNHLY, CDR2 FYNNEI. The CDR3 is 16 residues long. V gave up 6 bases and J gave up 7 bases, with 22 bases separating them. CDR3 coding DNA: TGTGCCAGCAGGAGAGGGGGAGGGGGAGTAGGCCAGCCCCAGCATTTT. Protein product: CASRRGGGGVGQPQHF.

This clone was observed a few times. The V gene is TRBV6-1, the J gene TRBJ1-5; TRBD1 might be the D (6 bases). Germline-derived CDR1 and CDR2 are MNHNS and SASEGT. The CDR3 is 14 amino acids. Trimming cost V 7 bases and J 6 bases, with 16 bases left between them. CDR3 sequence: CASMSYREGQPQHF. The CDR3 DNA is TGTGCCAGCATGTCATACAGGGAGGGTCAGCCCCAGCATTTT.

The chain recombines TRBV19 with TRBJ2-2, with 11 bases lining up with TRBD2. The CDR3 has 15 residues. CDR1 is LNHDA, CDR2 SQIVND, per germline (reference sequence). The ends lost 6 bases at V and 5 bases at J; junction bases unmatched: 5. The CDR3 DNA is TGTGCCAGTAGCACTAGCGGGGGCCAGACCGGGGAGCTGTTTTTT. It translates to CASSTSGGQTGELFF. Variable domain in full (rest from reference TRBV19 and TRBJ2-2): DGGITQSPKYLFRKEGQNVTLSCEQNLNHDAMYWYRQDPGQGLRLIYYSQIVNDFQKGDIAEGYSVSREKKESFPLTVTSAQKNPTAFYLCASSTSGGQTGELFFGEGSRLTVL.

The chain links TRBV5-1 to TRBJ1-1; D is ambiguous. V was pared by 0 bases and J by 0 bases, with 3 bases between. The germline V gene encodes CDR1 SGHRS and CDR2 YFSETQ. The CDR3 has 13 residues. CDR3 DNA: TGCGCCAGCAGCTTGGAAATGAACACTGAAGCTTTCTTT. Protein product: CASSLEMNTEAFF.

By sample fraction, this clone is large. The chain combines TRBV9 with TRBJ2-3; 7 positions match TRBD1. Germline-derived CDR1 and CDR2 are SGDLS and YYNGEE. This CDR3 contains 15 residues. V was pared by 3 bases and J by 2 bases, with 6 bases of the junction left unmatched. The CDR3 nucleotides are TGTGCCAGCAGCGACAGACAGGGCGTCACAGATACGCAGTATTTT. Protein product: CASSDRQGVTDTQYF.

The rearrangement links TRBV30 to TRBJ1-2; TRBD1 agrees at 10 bases. The germline CDR1 and CDR2 sequences are GTSNPN and SVGIG (reference sequence). The length of the CDR3 is 15 residues. Trimming at V came to 3 bases and at J to 3 bases, leaving 7 bases not matched to a gene. CDR3 protein: CAWSQRQGADYGYTF. The DNA for the CDR3 is TGTGCCTGGAGCCAACGACAGGGGGCGGACTATGGCTACACCTTC.

CDR3 loop: CASRSDRDGEQFF. The CDR3 DNA is TGTGCCAGCAGATCTGACAGGGATGGTGAGCAGTTCTTC. The rearrangement links TRBV6-5 to TRBJ2-1, with 7 nucleotides matching TRBD1. Germline V lookup: CDR1 MNHEY, CDR2 SVGAGI. CDR3 size: 13 residues. The V and J ends lost 6 bases and 9 bases, in that order; junction bases with no gene match: 8.

The V call is TRBV18, the J call TRBJ2-1; possible D gene TRBD2, 6 bases. Germline CDR1 KGHSH, CDR2 LQKENI. The CDR3 loop spans 14 amino acids. Between the trimmed V and J ends, which lost 2 bases and 3 bases, there was a span of 8 bases. The CDR3 sequence: CASSPRTNYNEQFF. The CDR3 coding sequence is TGTGCCAGCTCACCAAGGACTAACTACAATGAGCAGTTCTTC.

The chain has TRBV5-5 and TRBJ2-3, with 11 bases fitting TRBD2. V dropped 6 bases and J dropped 4; count of bases not matched to a gene: 4. From germline, CDR1 is SGHKS and CDR2 YYEKEE (reference sequence). The CDR3 is 14 residues long. The CDR3 DNA is TGTGCCAGCACCCTGACTAGCGGGGCAGATACGCAGTATTTT. Translated, it gives CASTLTSGADTQYF.

The chain carries TRBV28 and TRBJ1-5; 7 bases are a match to TRBD1. Germline trimming cut 5 bases from V and 4 bases from J; bases unmatched to any gene: 14. Germline V gives CDR1 MDHEN, CDR2 SYDVKM. There are 17 residues in the CDR3. The DNA for the CDR3 is TGTGCCAGCAGTGTAAACAGGGGACTCGTTAAAAATCAGCCCCAGCATTTT. This translates into CASSVNRGLVKNQPQHF. Using reference TRBV28 and TRBJ1-5 for the parts outside the CDR3, the full variable domain is DVKVTQSSRYLVKRTGEKVFLECVQDMDHENMFWYRQDPGLGLRLIYFSYDVKMKEKGDIPEGYSVSREKKERFSLILESASTNQTSMYLCASSVNRGLVKNQPQHFGDGTRLSIL.

This chain links TRBV13 with TRBJ2-7; 10 bases are shared with TRBD1. The CDR3 sequence is 15 residues long. The germline V gene encodes CDR1 PRHDT and CDR2 FYEKMQ (reference sequence). Losses at the gene ends were 2 bases for V and 5 bases for J; bases not matched to a gene: 6. The CDR3 DNA sequence: TGTGCCAGCAGCTTAAGGGGGACAGGGGTGGACGAGCAGTACTTC. This encodes CASSLRGTGVDEQYF.